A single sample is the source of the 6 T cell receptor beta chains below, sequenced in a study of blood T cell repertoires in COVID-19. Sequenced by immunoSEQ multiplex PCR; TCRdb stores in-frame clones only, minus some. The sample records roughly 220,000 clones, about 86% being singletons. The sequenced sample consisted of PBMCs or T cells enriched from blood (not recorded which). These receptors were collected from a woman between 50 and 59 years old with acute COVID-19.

For the CDR3, the DNA is TGCGCCAGCAGCTGGGGACTAGCGGGAGGAGGCGATACGCAGTATTTT. It yields the protein CASSWGLAGGGDTQYF. The J gene is TRBJ2-3, the V gene TRBV5-1; 15 nucleotides line up with TRBD2. The germline V gene has CDR1 SGHRS and CDR2 YFSETQ. This CDR3 spans 16 amino acids. V lost 3 bases and J lost 6; bases outside the gene matches: 5.

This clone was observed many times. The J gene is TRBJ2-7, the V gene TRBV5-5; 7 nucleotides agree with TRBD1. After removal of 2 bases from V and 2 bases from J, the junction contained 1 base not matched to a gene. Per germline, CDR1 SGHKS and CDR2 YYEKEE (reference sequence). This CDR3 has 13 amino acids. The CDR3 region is CASSFQGAYEQYF. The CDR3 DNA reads TGTGCCAGCAGCTTTCAGGGGGCCTACGAGCAGTACTTC.

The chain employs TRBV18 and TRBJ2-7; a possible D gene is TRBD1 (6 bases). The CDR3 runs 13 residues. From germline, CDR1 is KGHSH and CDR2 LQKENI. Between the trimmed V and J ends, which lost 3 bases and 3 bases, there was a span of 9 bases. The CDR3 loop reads CASSPVQGYEQYF. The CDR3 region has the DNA TGTGCCAGCTCACCTGTACAGGGCTACGAGCAGTACTTC.

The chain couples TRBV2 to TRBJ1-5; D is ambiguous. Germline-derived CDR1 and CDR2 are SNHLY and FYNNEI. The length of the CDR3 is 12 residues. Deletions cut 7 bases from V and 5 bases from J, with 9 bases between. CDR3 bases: TGTGCCAGCACCACGGGATATCAGCCCCAGCATTTT. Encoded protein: CASTTGYQPQHF.

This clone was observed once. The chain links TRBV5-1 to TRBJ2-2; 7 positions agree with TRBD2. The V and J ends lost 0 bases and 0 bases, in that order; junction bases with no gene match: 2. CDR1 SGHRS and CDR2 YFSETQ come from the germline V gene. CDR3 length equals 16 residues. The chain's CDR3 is CASSLAGTTNTGELFF. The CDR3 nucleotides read TGCGCCAGCAGCTTGGCGGGGACTACGAACACCGGGGAGCTGTTTTTT.

The CDR3 reads CASSFEGQSPLHF. The CDR3 DNA sequence: TGTGCCAGCAGCTTTGAGGGACAGTCACCCCTCCACTTT. The V and J genes are TRBV7-2 and TRBJ1-6, with TRBD1 matching over 7 bases. CDR3 length: 13 residues. The V gene end was trimmed by 3 bases and the J gene end by 10 bases; junction bases not matched to a gene: 3. Germline loops: CDR1 SGHTA, CDR2 FQGNSA.